This record concerns one TCR beta chain sequence. No cognate antigen has been identified for it. No base quality values were provided; no much bigger clone lies one nucleotide off. Using the deep immunoSEQ assay, TCR CDR3 regions were amplified from genomic DNA by multiplex PCR. For each cell subset, the extracted genomic DNA was distributed evenly across all wells of several immunoSEQ 96-well plates, and each plate served as one replicate. For sorted subsets, each replicate PCR was loaded with 200 ng genomic DNA, equivalent to some 31,000 T cell genomes. The purified libraries were quantified using a Qubit 3.0 fluorometer, sized with a Bioanalyzer 2100, and then quantified again using the KAPA Library Quantification kit. Every immunoSEQ 96-well plate was sequenced on a separate single-read 150-cycle Illumina NextSeq 550 flow cell. In the source study's methods: Because the immunoSEQ output held only junctional sequences and lacked quality scores, the filtering could not match the filtering applied to full-length reads. Sequences were annotated with PyIR, a Python wrapper for IgBLAST v1.9, using IMGT germline references to assign V/J genes and CDR3. Reads were filtered out if the reads had weak V/J assignments (E-value above 1e-6), no CDR3, stop codons, out-of-frame junctions, or ambiguous translated residues. V3J clonotypes were defined as sequences sharing an identical inferred V gene, J gene, and CDR3 amino acid sequence. Percentage overlap between repertoires was calculated by dividing the number of shared unique clonotypes by the size of the smaller repertoire. Richness of each repertoire was evaluated using RTK rarefaction, the Chao1 estimator, and Recon v2.1 estimates of unobserved clonotypes. Generation probabilities for all TCRbeta clonotypes obtained by the gDNA method from a handful of donors were computed using OLGA. TCRdb re-hosts the immuneACCESS table, in-frame sequences only. Its copies lack some clones; in the studies checked, an unresolved V gene accounts for under half of them, and the cause for the rest is not known. Clonal size and the V and J genes are those of that table, whereas D and trimming came from the DNA. Counted in this sample were approximately 1,500,000 clones; about 98% of them appeared once. The ten largest clones take up 0.4% to 0.45% of the sample.

The data were obtained in a study of shared clonotypes between healthy human individuals (dated by TCRdb to 2019 to 2021). Concerning the study at large: A couple of women and a few men aged 18 to 49 years were included in the cohort. For each donor, three plates each were used for CD4 naive and CD4 memory, two plates were used for CD8 naive, and one plate was used for CD8 memory. Blood TCR repertoires of roughly five healthy adults were deeply sequenced to estimate repertoire size and the extent of clonotype sharing between individuals. To increase sequencing depth and limit assay-specific biases, TCR repertoire library preparation and sequencing were carried out by different laboratories using diverse techniques. Per donor, leukapheresis produced somewhere between about 0.9 and 9 billion PBMCs. Summary of the overall study and its limitations: Estimated clonotype richness was generally larger for naive than for memory subsets. Sampling was restricted to blood, and TCR repertoires in tissue are likely to differ from TCR repertoires in blood. Pairwise subsampling indicated that sequencing depth was expected to affect the degree of clonotype sharing among donors. Higher generation probabilities were observed for clonotypes shared by all four sorted-subset donors than for non-shared clonotypes. The small number of donors limited the genetic and exposure-history diversity represented. Across several donors, about 5% of naive CD4, approximately 3.6% of naive CD8, about 2.3% of memory CD4, and 0.4% of memory CD8 clonotypes were shared. Incomplete sequencing was indicated by rarefaction of sorted-subset datasets, despite the large sequencing depth.

Donors were healthy HIV-negative adults with no recently reported acute infections or vaccinations. Only Caucasian adults living in Nashville, Tennessee, USA were represented among the donors. CD4+ T cells were enriched by magnetic negative selection, after which naive cells were positively selected on CD45RA and the negative fraction was taken as the memory subset. Blood was obtained by leukapheresis, after which PBMCs were separated by Ficoll-Histopaque density gradient centrifugation and cryopreserved in liquid nitrogen vapor phase. Analytical flow cytometry was used to check the purity and quantity of each magnetically sorted T cell population. From each sorted fraction, genomic DNA was isolated and quantified by UV absorbance on a Nanodrop 2000c. At the junction V is shortened by 0 bases and J by 4 bases, with 12 bases in between. Its CDR3 holds 15 amino acids, cysteine through phenylalanine. The CDR3 DNA has 45 bases and is translated from base 1. Looking up the germline V gene (reference sequence) yields CDR1 LNHDA and CDR2 SQIVND.

The sample was naive CD4+ T cells sorted from blood. The cell subset or site label on this specimen signifies: CD45RA+ positively selected. The chain uses TRBV19 and TRBJ2-5; matching of 6 bases hints at TRBD2 as the D gene. The receptor comes from a man aged 25 to 40 in good health. The DNA sequence is given as TGTGCCAGTAGTATAGACGGGGGAGCGCGAGAGACCCAGTACTTC. It translates as CASSIDGGARETQYF.